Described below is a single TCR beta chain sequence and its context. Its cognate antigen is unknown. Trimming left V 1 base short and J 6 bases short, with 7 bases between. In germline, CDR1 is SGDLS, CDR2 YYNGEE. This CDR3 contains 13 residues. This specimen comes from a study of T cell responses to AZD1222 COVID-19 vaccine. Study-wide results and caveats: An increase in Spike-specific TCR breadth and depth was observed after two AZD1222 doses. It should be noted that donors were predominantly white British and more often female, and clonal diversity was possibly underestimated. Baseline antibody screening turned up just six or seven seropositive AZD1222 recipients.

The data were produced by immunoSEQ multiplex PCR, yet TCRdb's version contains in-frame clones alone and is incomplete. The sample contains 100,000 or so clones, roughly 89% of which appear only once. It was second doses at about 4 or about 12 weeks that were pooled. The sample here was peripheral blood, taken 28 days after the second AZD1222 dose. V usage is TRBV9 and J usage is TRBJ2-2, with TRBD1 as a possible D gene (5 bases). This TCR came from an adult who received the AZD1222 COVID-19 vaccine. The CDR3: CASSVSRAGELFF. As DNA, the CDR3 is TGTGCCAGCAGCGTAAGCAGGGCCGGGGAGCTGTTTTTT.